This T cell receptor (beta chain) originates from a study of CD8+CD57+ T cells in acquired aplastic anemia. Study in general: Sorted CD4+ and CD8+ cells yielded DNA averaging around 3.2 ug. Study-wide results and caveats: Approximately 29 was the count of CD8+ CDR3 sequences that patients shared with controls.

The V and J ends lost 1 base and 2 bases respectively, with 15 bases between them. Germline CDR1 reads SGHDT; CDR2 reads YYEEEE. This CDR3 spans 16 amino acids. CDR3 and TCR beta VDJ profiling relied on genomic DNA as the template. From the reads, TCRdb called clonotypes with MiXCR, one entry per CDR3 protein. The repertoire holds around 430,000 distinct CDR3 sequences, with roughly 34% as singletons. In patients chosen for sequencing, flow cytometry had shown CD8+CD57+ cell expansion. Acquired aplastic anemia of severe grade affected all patients. Note on this clonotype: Antigen specificity is unknown.

Material for sequencing was sorted CD4+, CD8+, or CD8+CD57+ T cells (not recorded which) from PBMCs. The chain is built from TRBV5-6 and TRBJ1-2; no clear D gene. The sequence came from a human donor with aplastic anemia. The chain's CDR3 is CASSLYRASGNYGYTF. The CDR3 DNA follows: TGTGCCAGCAGCTTGTATAGGGCTTCGGGGAACTATGGCTACACCTTC.